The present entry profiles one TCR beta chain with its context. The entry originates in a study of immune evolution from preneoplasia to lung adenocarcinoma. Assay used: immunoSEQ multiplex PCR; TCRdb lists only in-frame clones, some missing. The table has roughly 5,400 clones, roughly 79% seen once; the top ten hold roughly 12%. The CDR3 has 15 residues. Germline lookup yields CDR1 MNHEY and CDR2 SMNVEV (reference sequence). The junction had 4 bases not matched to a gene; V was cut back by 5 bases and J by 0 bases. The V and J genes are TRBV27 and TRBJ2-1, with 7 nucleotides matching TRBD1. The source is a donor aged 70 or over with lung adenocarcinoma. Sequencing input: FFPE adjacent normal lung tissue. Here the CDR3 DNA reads TGTGCCAGCAGTAAGGGACAGAACTCCTACAATGAGCAGTTCTTC. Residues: CASSKGQNSYNEQFF.